This TCR beta chain comes out of a study of T-cell memory formation after mild COVID-19. Study information: TCR clusters were largely donor specific. Whole-study results and caveats: Pre-infection memory already had some responding clones, implying cross-reactive memory joined.

TCRdb recomputed calls from the 5' RACE reads with MiXCR, one row per CDR3 protein. The table shows around 160,000 distinct CDR3 sequences, with approximately 10% occurring only once. Comment on this clonotype: Its specificity is not known.

The V and J ends lost 5 bases and 7 bases, in that order; junction bases with no gene match: 10. The length of the CDR3 is 15 residues. CDR1 and CDR2 (germline): SGHAT, FQNNGV. The sequenced material came from PBMCs or a T cell subset sorted from them (not recorded which). This TCR was recovered from a man younger than 35 who had mild COVID-19 (a few samples of this study predate the infection). Cell type and time point are not known. V gene TRBV11-2 combines with J gene TRBJ1-4; 7 positions match TRBD1. The CDR3: CASSGPRTGGEKLFF. CDR3 nucleotides: TGTGCCAGCAGCGGCCCAAGGACAGGCGGTGAAAAACTGTTTTTT. Filled out from reference TRBV11-2 and TRBJ1-4, the complete variable domain reads EAGVAQSPRYKIIEKRQSVAFWCNPISGHATLYWYQQILGQGPKLLIQFQNNGVVDDSQLPKDRFSAERLKGVDSTLKIQPAKLEDSAVYLCASSGPRTGGEKLFFGSGTQLSVL.